This T cell receptor beta chain was captured by sequencing in a study of blood T cell repertoires in COVID-19. Sequenced by immunoSEQ multiplex PCR; TCRdb stores in-frame clones only, minus some. The sample has around 100,000 clones, roughly nine tenths seen once. The TCR comes from a man aged 50 or older with acute or convalescent COVID-19. The sequenced sample was peripheral blood.

The CDR3 DNA follows: TGTGCCAGTAGTCACCACCCTGACACGAACACTGAAGCTTTCTTT. The encoded protein is CASSHHPDTNTEAFF. J is TRBJ1-1 and V is TRBV19, with unresolved D. Germline V CDR1 and CDR2: LNHDA, SQIVND (reference sequence). V lost 5 bases, J lost 1 base, and 14 bases lay in between. The CDR3 runs to 15 residues.